The entry below gives a single T cell receptor beta chain sequence along with its context. The record originates from a study of blood T cell repertoires in COVID-19. Study details: The origin of the acute and convalescent COVID-19 samples was the United States, Italy and Spain. PBMCs, B-cell-depleted T cells, or T cells were the source of the cDNA or gDNA that made up the material.

Authors' processing steps: Scientists estimated how many nucleated cells there were by amplifying reference gene primers. Libraries were prepared by immunoSEQ multiplex PCR; TCRdb keeps only in-frame clonotypes and omits some of them. The V and J calls and the clone size are those of that table, but D and trimming were determined from the DNA. The sample holds fewer than 15,000 clones, around nine tenths seen once. The CDR3 is made up of 16 amino acids. CDR1 MNHEY and CDR2 SVGAGI come from the germline V gene. The V and J ends lost 4 bases and 5 bases respectively, with 15 bases between them. The chain is built from TRBV6-5 and TRBJ1-6; no definite D call. The TCR originated in a woman in her 70s in a cohort sampled during active or convalescent COVID-19. The sequenced material came from peripheral blood. The chain's CDR3 is CASSFLDRYNNSPLHF. The CDR3 DNA follows: TGTGCCAGCAGTTTCCTAGACCGATACAATAATTCACCCCTCCACTTT.